Following are 4 T cell receptor beta chains from one sample sequenced in a study of post-analysis software for immune sequencing data. Study observations and caveats: In patients, TRBV5-6, TRBV5-1 and TRBV20-1 belonged to several TRBV segments found more frequently than in controls.

cDNA libraries of TCR beta carried unique molecular identifiers. Each CDR3 protein gets one entry after TCRdb re-called the PCR reads with MiXCR. This sample carries hundreds of thousands of distinct CDR3 sequences, about 27% of them seen once, and the ten largest clones take roughly 0.57%. These TCRs are of unknown antigen specificity. Input material: blood. The receptors come from a girl aged 5 to 17 with multiple sclerosis.

This rearrangement joins TRBV29-1 to TRBJ1-2; 10 bases are a match to TRBD1. The CDR3 spans 14 residues. Germline V CDR1 and CDR2: SQVTM, ANQGSEA. The ends lost 1 base at V and 4 bases at J; junction bases unmatched: 3. CDR3 residues: CSVEGTGGLYGYTF. CDR3 coding DNA: TGCAGCGTTGAAGGGACAGGGGGTCTCTATGGCTACACCTTC.

This clonotype was seen ten or more times. The chain recombines TRBV10-3 with TRBJ1-2; D possibly corresponds to TRBD1 (5 bases). Germline values: CDR1 ENHRY, CDR2 SYGVKD. The CDR3 has 14 amino acids. Trimming took 0 bases from V and 7 from J, leaving 12 bases between them. In nucleotides, the CDR3 is TGTGCCATCAGTGAGTCGGGGGAAGGAGGTGGCTACACCTTC. It translates to CAISESGEGGGYTF.

The V call is TRBV20-1, the J call TRBJ1-2; 7 bases map to TRBD1. The CDR3 has 12 amino acids. Germline assignment: CDR1 DFQATT and CDR2 SNEGSKA (reference sequence). CDR3 nucleotide sequence: TGCAGGGCCAGGGGGAGAAACTATGGCTACACCTTC. The encoded protein is CRARGRNYGYTF.

This clonotype was counted a few times. This chain uses TRBV20-1 with TRBJ1-5, with TRBD1 as a possible D gene (5 bases). The CDR3 totals 17 residues. Germline lookup yields CDR1 DFQATT and CDR2 SNEGSKA (reference sequence). Between the trimmed V and J ends, which lost 5 bases and 3 bases, there was a span of 23 bases. This chain's CDR3 is CSASSPRGNRTNQPQHF. CDR3 DNA: TGCAGTGCTTCCTCCCCCCGGGGGAACAGGACCAATCAGCCCCAGCATTTT.